This TCR beta chain was retrieved from a study of T cell repertoires in cytomegalovirus infection. V lost 3 bases and J lost 6, with 12 bases in between. The germline CDR1 and CDR2 sequences are MDHEN and SYDVKM. The CDR3 covers 14 residues. One entry per CDR3 protein, called by TCRdb with MiXCR from the reads. This sample has 300,000 to 400,000 distinct CDR3 sequences, with over 7.5% found just once. This clonotype was seen more than once but under ten times. The origin of this receptor is a human donor in good health (CMV status not recorded). Some clones in this sample may be carry-over from other donors' samples. The sample was PBMCs. This sequence joins TRBV28 and TRBJ2-1, with D possibly TRBD1 on 6 matching bases. CDR3 coding DNA: TGTGCCAGCAGTTTTGGGACACCCCCCAATGAGCAGTTCTTC. Its protein is CASSFGTPPNEQFF.